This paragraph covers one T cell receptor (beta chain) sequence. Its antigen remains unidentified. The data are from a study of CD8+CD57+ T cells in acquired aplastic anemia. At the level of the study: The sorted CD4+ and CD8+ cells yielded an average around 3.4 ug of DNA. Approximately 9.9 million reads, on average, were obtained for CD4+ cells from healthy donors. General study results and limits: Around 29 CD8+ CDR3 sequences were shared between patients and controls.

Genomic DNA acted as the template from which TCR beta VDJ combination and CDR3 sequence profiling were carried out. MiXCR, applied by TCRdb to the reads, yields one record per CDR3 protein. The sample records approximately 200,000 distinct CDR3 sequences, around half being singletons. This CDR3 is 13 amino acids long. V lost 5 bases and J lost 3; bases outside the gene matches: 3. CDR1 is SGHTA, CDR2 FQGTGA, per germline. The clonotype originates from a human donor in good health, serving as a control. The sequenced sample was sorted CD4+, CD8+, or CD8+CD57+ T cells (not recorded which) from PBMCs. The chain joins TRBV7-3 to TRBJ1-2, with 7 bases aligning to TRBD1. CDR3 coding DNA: TGTGCCAGCAGCCCGCAGGGGGACTATGGCTACACCTTC. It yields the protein CASSPQGDYGYTF. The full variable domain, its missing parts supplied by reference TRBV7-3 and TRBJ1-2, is GAGVSQTPSNKVTEKGKYVELRCDPISGHTALYWYRQSLGQGPEFLIYFQGTGAADDSGLPNDRFFAVRPEGSVSTLKIQRTERGDSAVYLCASSPQGDYGYTFGSGTRLTVV.